This paragraph reports one T cell receptor (beta chain). Its cognate antigen is unknown. The sample is drawn from a study of T cell responses to AZD1222 COVID-19 vaccine. The CDR3 loop spans 16 amino acids. V was clipped by 5 bases and J by 5 bases; unmatched bases: 7. CDR1 is MNHEY and CDR2 is SMNVEV in the germline V gene (reference sequence). Using immunoSEQ multiplex PCR, the repertoire was profiled, and TCRdb retains in-frame clones only, with some absent. The table lists 95,000 to 150,000 clones, over 75% of them singletons. Broader study findings: Unmutated variant regions are reportedly the target of nearly half of TCRs that are spike-specific. Donors were chiefly white British, with a greater number of females, and clonal diversity was perhaps underestimated. Once two AZD1222 doses were given, Spike-specific TCR breadth and depth went up.

The sequencing used peripheral blood, collected on day 0 of AZD1222 vaccination. This chain links TRBV27 with TRBJ2-1; TRBD2 agrees at 12 bases. The TCR was taken from an adult in good health. DNA for the CDR3: TGTGCCAGCAGTCCCCGGACTAGCGGGACCAACAATGAGCAGTTCTTC. It yields the protein CASSPRTSGTNNEQFF.